These T cell receptor beta chains were read from a single sample in a study of identifying expanded T cells in peripheral blood. Produced via immunoSEQ multiplex PCR; TCRdb's table is partial and in-frame only. The repertoire includes some 65,000 clones, about four fifths of them detected once, and 19% sits in the top ten. Sequences were obtained from blood. The receptors were sampled from a person aged 18 to 70 in good health. The CDR3 runs from the conserved cysteine through the conserved F or W. The D gene is left open where the match is weak. The size field is filled for only some rows; it gives once, few, many or a size class.

.	few	15	TRBV5-5	TRBJ1-5	CASSLEDPADQPQHF	TGTGCCAGCAGCTTGGAGGATCCAGCCGATCAGCCCCAGCATTTT
.	.	13	TRBV6-6	TRBJ2-5	CASSRGHEETQYF	TGTGCCAGCAGTCGGGGACATGAAGAGACCCAGTACTTC
.	.	17	TRBV6-1	TRBJ1-2	CASSDFRGGVTNYGYTF	TGTGCCAGCAGTGACTTCCGAGGGGGGGTTACTAACTATGGCTACACCTTC
.	once	13	TRBV10-1	TRBJ1-1	CASSGEGGTEAFF	TGCGCCAGCAGTGGAGAGGGAGGGACTGAAGCTTTCTTT
.	.	15	TRBV2	TRBJ1-6	CASSDRESYNSPLHF	TGTGCCAGCAGTGACCGGGAATCCTATAATTCACCCCTCCACTTT
TRBD2	.	17	TRBV7-6	TRBJ2-6	CASSTGTILSGANVLTF	TGTGCCAGCAGTACCGGGACTATCCTCTCTGGGGCCAACGTCCTGACTTTC
.	once	19	TRBV9	TRBJ2-2	CASSVRPTGLGSNTGELFF	TGTGCCAGCAGCGTCAGACCCACCGGACTGGGGTCGAACACCGGGGAGCTGTTTTTT
TRBD1	.	15	TRBV29-1	TRBJ2-3	CSVLAGTDGTDTQYF	TGCAGCGTTCTCGCCGGGACAGACGGCACAGATACGCAGTATTTT
TRBD1	few	13	TRBV18	TRBJ1-2	CASSPLTGEGYTF	TGTGCCAGCTCACCGCTGACAGGGGAGGGCTACACCTTC
TRBD1	many	15	TRBV6-1	TRBJ2-3	CASSEGTGGSDTQYF	TGTGCCAGCAGTGAAGGGACAGGGGGCTCAGATACGCAGTATTTT
TRBD1	.	15	TRBV30	TRBJ1-5	CAWRRKTGGSQPQHF	TGTGCCTGGAGGAGGAAGACAGGGGGGAGTCAGCCCCAGCATTTT
.	.	15	TRBV18	TRBJ1-1	CASSPPKQLNTEAFF	TGTGCCAGCTCACCACCGAAGCAGTTGAACACTGAAGCTTTCTTT
.	.	14	TRBV18	TRBJ2-1	CASSPTQSNNEQFF	TGTGCCAGCTCACCAACTCAGAGTAACAATGAGCAGTTCTTC
.	few	15	TRBV27	TRBJ1-2	CASSPKTVSSYGYTF	TGTGCCAGCAGCCCTAAGACAGTATCCTCCTATGGCTACACCTTC
TRBD2	few	16	TRBV9	TRBJ2-1	CASSVGGGSGYNEQFF	TGTGCCAGCAGCGTAGGGGGCGGGAGCGGCTACAATGAGCAGTTCTTC
.	.	13	TRBV6-5	TRBJ1-2	CASSHTLQAAYTF	TGTGCCAGCAGTCACACTTTACAAGCCGCTTACACCTTC
.	.	11	TRBV20-1	TRBJ1-1	CSAMGPRQAFF	TGCAGTGCGATGGGCCCGCGGCAAGCTTTCTTT
.	.	13	TRBV7-2	TRBJ1-5	CASSLGGDRPQHF	TGTGCCAGCAGCTTAGGAGGAGACCGGCCCCAGCATTTT
TRBD1	.	14	TRBV11-2	TRBJ1-1	CASSTRQGNTEAFF	TGTGCCAGCAGCACGCGACAGGGCAACACTGAAGCTTTCTTT
.	few	17	TRBV9	TRBJ2-6	CASSPLQFSSGANVLTF	TGTGCCAGCAGCCCGCTCCAGTTTAGCTCTGGGGCCAACGTCCTGACTTTC
.	.	13	TRBV7-8	TRBJ1-1	CASSPAPSTEAFF	TGTGCCAGCAGCCCAGCCCCGTCAACTGAAGCTTTCTTT
TRBD2	.	15	TRBV5-1	TRBJ2-7	CASSLVAGINYEQYF	TGCGCCAGCAGCTTAGTAGCGGGAATAAACTACGAGCAGTACTTC
.	few	11	TRBV20-1	TRBJ1-5	CSAVSNQPQHF	TGCAGTGCTGTAAGCAATCAGCCCCAGCATTTT
TRBD1	.	14	TRBV6-5	TRBJ1-2	CASSLGGQMGGYTF	TGTGCCAGCAGTCTGGGGGGACAGATGGGGGGCTACACCTTC
.	.	16	TRBV19	TRBJ1-3	CASSSGIPPSGNTIYF	TGTGCCAGTAGTAGTGGGATTCCTCCCTCTGGAAACACCATATATTTT